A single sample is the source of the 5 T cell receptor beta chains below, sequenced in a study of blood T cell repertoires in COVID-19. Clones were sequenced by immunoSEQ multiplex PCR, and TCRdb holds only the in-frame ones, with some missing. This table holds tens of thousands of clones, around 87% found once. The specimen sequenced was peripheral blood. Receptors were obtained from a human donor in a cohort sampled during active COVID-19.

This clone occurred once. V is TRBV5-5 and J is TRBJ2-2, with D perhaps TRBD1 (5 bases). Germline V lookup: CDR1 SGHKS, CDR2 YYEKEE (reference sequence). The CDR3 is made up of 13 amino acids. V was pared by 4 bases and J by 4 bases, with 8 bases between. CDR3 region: CASSQQVTGELFF. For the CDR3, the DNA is TGTGCCAGCAGCCAACAGGTCACCGGGGAGCTGTTTTTT.

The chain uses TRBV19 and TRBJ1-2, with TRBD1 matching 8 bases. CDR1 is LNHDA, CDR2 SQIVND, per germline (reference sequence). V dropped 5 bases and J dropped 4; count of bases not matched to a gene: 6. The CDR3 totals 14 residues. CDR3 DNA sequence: TGTGCCAGTAGTCTACCTACAGGGGGCTATGGCTACACCTTC. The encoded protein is CASSLPTGGYGYTF.

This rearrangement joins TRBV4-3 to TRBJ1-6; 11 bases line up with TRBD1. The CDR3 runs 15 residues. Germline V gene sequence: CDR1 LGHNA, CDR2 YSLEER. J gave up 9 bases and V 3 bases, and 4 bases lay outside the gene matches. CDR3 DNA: TGCGCCAGCAGCCAGATAGGGACAGGGGGTTCACCCCTCCACTTT. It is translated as CASSQIGTGGSPLHF.

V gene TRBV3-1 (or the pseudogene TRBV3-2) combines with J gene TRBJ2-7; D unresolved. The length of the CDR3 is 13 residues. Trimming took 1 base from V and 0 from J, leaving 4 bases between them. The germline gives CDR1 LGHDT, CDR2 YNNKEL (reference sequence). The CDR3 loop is CASSQGSSYEQYF. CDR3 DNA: TGTGCCAGCAGCCAAGGTAGCTCCTACGAGCAGTACTTC.

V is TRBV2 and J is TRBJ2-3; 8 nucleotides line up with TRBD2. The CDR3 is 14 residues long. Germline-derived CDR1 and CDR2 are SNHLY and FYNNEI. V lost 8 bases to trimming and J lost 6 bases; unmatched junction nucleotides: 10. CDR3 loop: CASGGGFAGDTQYF. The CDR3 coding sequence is TGTGCCAGCGGCGGGGGGTTCGCCGGGGATACGCAGTATTTT.